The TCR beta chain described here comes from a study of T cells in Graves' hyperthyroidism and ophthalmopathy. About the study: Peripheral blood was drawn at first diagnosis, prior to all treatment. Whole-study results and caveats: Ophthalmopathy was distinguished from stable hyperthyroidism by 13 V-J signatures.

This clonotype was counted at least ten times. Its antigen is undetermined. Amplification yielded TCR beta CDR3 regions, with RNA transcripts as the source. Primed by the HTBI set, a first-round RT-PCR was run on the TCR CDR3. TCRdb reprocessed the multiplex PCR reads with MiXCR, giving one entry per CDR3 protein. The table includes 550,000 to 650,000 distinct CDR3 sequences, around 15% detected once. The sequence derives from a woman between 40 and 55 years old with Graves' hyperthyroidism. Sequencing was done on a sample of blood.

Here the CDR3 reads CASSLMGQGLNEQFF. CDR3 nucleotides: TGTGCCAGCAGTTTAATGGGACAGGGGCTTAATGAGCAGTTCTTC. This chain joins TRBV28 and TRBJ2-1; 10 bases agree with TRBD1. The CDR3 loop spans 15 amino acids. CDR1 is MDHEN and CDR2 is SYDVKM in the germline V gene. V gave up 2 bases and J gave up 7 bases; unmatched junction bases: 5.